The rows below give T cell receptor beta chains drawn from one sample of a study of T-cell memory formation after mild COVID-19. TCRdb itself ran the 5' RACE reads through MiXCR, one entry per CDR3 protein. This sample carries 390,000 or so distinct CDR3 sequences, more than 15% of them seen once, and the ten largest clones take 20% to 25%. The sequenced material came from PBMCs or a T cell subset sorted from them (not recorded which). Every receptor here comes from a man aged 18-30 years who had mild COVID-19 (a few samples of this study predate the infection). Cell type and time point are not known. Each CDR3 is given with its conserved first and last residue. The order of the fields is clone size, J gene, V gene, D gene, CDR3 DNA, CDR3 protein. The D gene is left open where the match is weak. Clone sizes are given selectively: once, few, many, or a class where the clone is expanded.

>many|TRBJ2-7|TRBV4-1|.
TGCGCCAGCAGCCAGACTCTAGCTCCCGCAGACGAGCAGTACTTC
CASSQTLAPADEQYF
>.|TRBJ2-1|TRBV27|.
TGTGCCAGCAACAGAGGGAATGAGCAGTTCTTC
CASNRGNEQFF
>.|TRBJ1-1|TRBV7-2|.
TGTGCCAGCAGCTTATCTGTTGTGAACACTGAAGCTTTCTTT
CASSLSVVNTEAFF
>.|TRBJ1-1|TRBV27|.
TGTGCCAGCAGTTCAAGTGGGAGAACTGAAGCTTTCTTT
CASSSSGRTEAFF
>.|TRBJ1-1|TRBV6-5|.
TGTGCCAGCAACTCCATCCCGGGGGGGAACACTGAAGCTTTCTTT
CASNSIPGGNTEAFF
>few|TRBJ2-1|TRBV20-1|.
TGCAGTGCTTCAGACCCTTCCTACAATGAGCAGTTCTTC
CSASDPSYNEQFF
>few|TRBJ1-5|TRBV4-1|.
TGCGCCAGCAGCCGTGGCGAAGGTTATCAGCCCCAGCATTTT
CASSRGEGYQPQHF
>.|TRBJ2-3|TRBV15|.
TGTGCCACCAGCAGAGATCGGGGAGATACGCAGTATTTT
CATSRDRGDTQYF
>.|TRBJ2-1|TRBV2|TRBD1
TGTGCCAGAGGACAGGGTGTAGGTGAGCAGTTCTTC
CARGQGVGEQFF
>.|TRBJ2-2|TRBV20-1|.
TGCAGTGCTTTCCGGACGGGAAACACCGGGGAGCTGTTTTTT
CSAFRTGNTGELFF
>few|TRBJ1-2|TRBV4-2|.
TGTGCCAGCAGCCAAGATCGGCGGACCCGGGACGACGGGTACACCTTC
CASSQDRRTRDDGYTF
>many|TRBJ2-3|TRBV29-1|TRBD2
TGCAGCTTTGGGACTAGCGGGGCCGGTTTGTATTTT
CSFGTSGAGLYF